This is a list of T cell receptor beta chains from one sample in a study of cytomegalovirus exposure and HLA in healthy donors. The method was immunoSEQ multiplex PCR; TCRdb's version includes in-frame clones alone and lacks a portion of them. Here the sample spans about 190,000 clones, 80% to 85% being singletons. Sequences were obtained from PBMCs. These receptors all come from a woman between 18 and 30 years old in good health and CMV-seropositive. CDR3s include the opening cysteine and the closing phenylalanine or tryptophan. The order of the fields is clone size, J gene, V gene, D gene, CDR3 DNA, CDR3 protein. D genes are given only for firm matches. Part of the rows lack a size; the others show once, few, many or a class for expanded clones.

few TRBJ1-6 TRBV7-8 TRBD1 TGTGCCAGCAGTCCGGACAGGGGATCACCCCTCCACTTT CASSPDRGSPLHF
. TRBJ1-2 TRBV9 TRBD1 TGTGCCAGCAGCGTAGGGGGCGGGACAGGGTGGAATGGCTACACCTTC CASSVGGGTGWNGYTF
few TRBJ1-5 TRBV4-1 TRBD1 TGCGCCAGCAGCCACCTCGTCGGTTCAGGGGGTCAGCCCCAGCATTTT CASSHLVGSGGQPQHF
. TRBJ2-7 TRBV7-2 . TGTGCCAGCAGCTTATCAGGGTACGAGCAGTACTTC CASSLSGYEQYF
once TRBJ2-2 TRBV13 TRBD1 TGTGCCAGCAGCCTCCGCCCCTCCAGCTTCCCAGGGGGCGACACCGGGGAGCTGTTTTTT CASSLRPSSFPGGDTGELFF
. TRBJ1-5 TRBV27 TRBD1 TGTGCCAGCAGTTTATTCAGTACGGGGACAGGGGACAATCAGCCCCAGCATTTT CASSLFSTGTGDNQPQHF
once TRBJ1-2 TRBV5-8 . TGTGCCAGCAGCTTGAGGGGTTATGGCTACACCTTC CASSLRGYGYTF
. TRBJ2-6 TRBV27 . TGTGCCAGCAGTTTATCCGGTACATGGGGGGTAGGGGCCAACGTCCTGACTTTC CASSLSGTWGVGANVLTF
. TRBJ2-2 TRBV7-3 . TGTGCCAGCAGCCCCGGCAGGGGAGCCGGGGAGCTGTTTTTT CASSPGRGAGELFF
. TRBJ2-1 TRBV6-1 . TGTGCCAGCAGTGAAGTAGGGGGGGTGTCCTACAATGAGCAGTTCTTC CASSEVGGVSYNEQFF
once TRBJ2-2 TRBV11-1 . TGTGCCAGCAGCTTCGAGGGCTTTAACACCGGGGAGCTGTTTTTT CASSFEGFNTGELFF
. TRBJ2-3 TRBV18 . TGTGCCAGCTCACCACTACTTGCGAGCACAGATACGCAGTATTTT CASSPLLASTDTQYF
. TRBJ2-1 TRBV9 TRBD2 TGTGCCAGCAGCGTAGGGATTGGCGGGGGGGCCTACAATGAGCAGTTCTTC CASSVGIGGGAYNEQFF
. TRBJ2-2 TRBV6-1 . TGTGCCAGCATCGACAGTTACACCGGGGAGCTGTTTTTT CASIDSYTGELFF
few TRBJ2-5 TRBV7-8 TRBD1 TGTGCCAGCAGCTTGGGTCCAGGGGGCGTCCAAGAGACCCAGTACTTC CASSLGPGGVQETQYF
. TRBJ2-5 TRBV11-2 . TGTGCCAGCAGCTTAGAACTAGGCCAAGAGACCCAGTACTTC CASSLELGQETQYF
. TRBJ1-5 TRBV4-1 . TGCGCCAGCAGCCTACTCACAGGGTTGGGCCAGCCCCAGCATTTT CASSLLTGLGQPQHF
. TRBJ2-5 TRBV5-1 TRBD1 TGCGCCAGCAGCCGAGGGACAGGGGCGGGGGAGACCCAGTACTTC CASSRGTGAGETQYF
. TRBJ2-5 TRBV7-9 TRBD2 TGTGCCAGCAGCGAACTAGCGGGGGAAGAGACCCAGTACTTC CASSELAGEETQYF
. TRBJ1-3 TRBV18 . TGTGCCAGCTCACCACCCATAGGCGGCAGAACTGGAAACACCATATATTTT CASSPPIGGRTGNTIYF
. TRBJ2-2 TRBV7-7 TRBD1 TGTGCCAGCAGCATCGACAGGGGTACCGGGGAGCTGTTTTTT CASSIDRGTGELFF
. TRBJ2-4 TRBV7-2 TRBD2 TGTGCCAGCAGCTTAGCCCTCGGCGGGGGAATAAACATTCAGTACTTC CASSLALGGGINIQYF
. TRBJ1-4 TRBV6-6 TRBD1 TGTGCCAGCACTCTAGGACAGGCCCTAAGGGAAAAACTGTTTTTT CASTLGQALREKLFF
once TRBJ2-3 TRBV7-6 TRBD1 TGTGCCAGCAGCCCCCAGACAGGGATAGGAGATACGCAGTATTTT CASSPQTGIGDTQYF
. TRBJ1-1 TRBV2 TRBD1 TGTGCCAGAGGACAGGGGGGGCGTGACACTGAAGCTTTCTTT CARGQGGRDTEAFF
. TRBJ2-3 TRBV5-1 TRBD2 TGCGCCAGCAGCGGACGCGGGGGGCCCCTCACAGATACGCAGTATTTT CASSGRGGPLTDTQYF
. TRBJ2-7 TRBV18 TRBD1 TGTGCCAGCTCACCGAACTACTCCGGGACAGGGGACGAGCAGTACTTC CASSPNYSGTGDEQYF
. TRBJ1-1 TRBV7-6 . TGTGCCAGCAGCTTAGGCTCGAACGGGAACACTGAAGCTTTCTTT CASSLGSNGNTEAFF
. TRBJ2-7 TRBV2 . TGTGCCAGCAGTTTCCTCGAGCAGTACTTC CASSFLEQYF
. TRBJ2-3 TRBV7-2 TRBD1 TGTGCCAGCAGCTTCGAGGGGGCCCGCACAGATACGCAGTATTTT CASSFEGARTDTQYF
. TRBJ1-4 TRBV7-9 . TGTGCCAGCAGCTTATCCAGAACTAATGAAAAACTGTTTTTT CASSLSRTNEKLFF
. TRBJ1-2 TRBV4-3 . TGCGCCAGCAGCCAAGATCTTCCGGAGAACTATGGCTACACCTTC CASSQDLPENYGYTF
. TRBJ2-3 TRBV25-1 TRBD1 TGTGCCAGCAGTGAATCTGCGGGACAGGGGGGAACAGATACGCAGTATTTT CASSESAGQGGTDTQYF
. TRBJ1-2 TRBV18 TRBD1 TGTGCCAGCTCACCGGTCAGTCGACAGGGGAATGGCTACACCTTC CASSPVSRQGNGYTF
. TRBJ1-6 TRBV18 TRBD1 TGTGCCAGCTCACCAACATCCTCGGGACAGGCTTCACCCCTCCACTTT CASSPTSSGQASPLHF
. TRBJ1-3 TRBV15 . TGTGCCACCAGCAGAGATAACTCTGGAAACACCATATATTTT CATSRDNSGNTIYF
. TRBJ2-2 TRBV27 TRBD1 TGTGCCAGCCGGACAGGGGAATCGGCCGGGGAGCTGTTTTTT CASRTGESAGELFF
few TRBJ1-5 TRBV2 TRBD1 TGTGCCAGCAGTAGGGACAGGGGGCAGGGGCAGCCCCAGCATTTT CASSRDRGQGQPQHF
. TRBJ1-2 TRBV2 . TGTGCCAGCGGTAACTACGGGGACTACACCTTC CASGNYGDYTF
. TRBJ2-7 TRBV7-2 TRBD1 TGTGCCAGCAGCTTAGATAACAGGGGCAGAGAGCAGTACTTC CASSLDNRGREQYF
. TRBJ1-3 TRBV9 . TGTGCCAGCAGCGTAGCTCCTCAGAATTTAAACACCATATATTTT CASSVAPQNLNTIYF
few TRBJ1-6 TRBV5-1 . TGCGCCAGCAGCTTGGGGACCTCCCGCGGGTCACCCCTCCACTTT CASSLGTSRGSPLHF
. TRBJ1-4 TRBV4-1 . TGCGCCAGCAGCCCCACCCCGGGGGTGGGAGAAAAACTGTTTTTT CASSPTPGVGEKLFF
. TRBJ1-6 TRBV7-2 TRBD1 TGTGCCAGCAGCCCACCCGGGACAGTCTATTCACCCCTCCACTTT CASSPPGTVYSPLHF
once TRBJ2-4 TRBV10-3 TRBD1 TGTGCCTCCCAAGCACAGGGGGCAACCAAAAACATTCAGTACTTC CASQAQGATKNIQYF
. TRBJ2-2 TRBV4-1 TRBD1 TGCGCCAGCAGCTTTTCACCCGGGACAGGGAGCACCGGGGAGCTGTTTTTT CASSFSPGTGSTGELFF
. TRBJ1-5 TRBV4-3 . TGCGCCAGCAGCCAAGATTTCAACGGGATCAATCAGCCCCAGCATTTT CASSQDFNGINQPQHF
once TRBJ1-3 TRBV4-1 . TGCGCCAGCAGCCCGCCTGCGGACACCATATATTTT CASSPPADTIYF
. TRBJ2-5 TRBV5-6 TRBD1 TGTGCCAGCAGTTGGACAGGGAAAGAGACCCAGTACTTC CASSWTGKETQYF
once TRBJ1-1 TRBV5-1 . TGCGCCAGCAGCTCGGAAGAGACAGGAAGGTCTGAAGCTTTCTTT CASSSEETGRSEAFF
. TRBJ1-1 TRBV15 . TGTGCCACCAGCAGACTCGCCGGGTTGAACACTGAAGCTTTCTTT CATSRLAGLNTEAFF
once TRBJ1-5 TRBV6-6 TRBD1 TGTGCCAGCAGTTACCCTAGACAGGGGGCTGATCAGCCCCAGCATTTT CASSYPRQGADQPQHF
. TRBJ1-6 TRBV28 . TGTGCCAGCGGGGCTTCACCCCTCCACTTT CASGASPLHF
. TRBJ2-3 TRBV11-3 . TGTGCCAGCAGCAAACAGGGAGCAGATACGCAGTATTTT CASSKQGADTQYF
. TRBJ2-3 TRBV9 TRBD2 TGTGCCAGCAGCGTAGGACGCGGGGGGGCACCAGATACGCAGTATTTT CASSVGRGGAPDTQYF
. TRBJ1-5 TRBV10-1 TRBD1 TGCGCCAGCACAATCCCAATGGGCACAGGGGAGAGGGGATTTCAGCCCCAGCATTTT CASTIPMGTGERGFQPQHF
. TRBJ2-5 TRBV5-4 . TGTGCCAGCAGCCCCGGCGGGATCGGGGCCCAGTACTTC CASSPGGIGAQYF